This T cell receptor (beta chain) was recovered during a study of cytomegalovirus exposure and HLA in healthy donors. Germline V gene data show CDR1 as MGHRA and CDR2 as YSYEKL. The V gene lost 0 bases and the J gene lost 4 bases, with 16 bases spanning the gap. This CDR3 is built from 17 residues. A multiplex PCR was run with 60 Vbeta primers and 13 Jbeta primers. Clones were read by immunoSEQ multiplex PCR, and TCRdb kept only the in-frame ones, dropping some. The sample includes 160,000 or so clones, 65% to 85% of them seen just once. Sequencing was performed on PBMCs. The sequence was collected from a woman between 40 and 50 years old in good health and CMV-seropositive. The rearrangement uses TRBV4-1 and TRBJ2-1; D is possibly TRBD2 (6 bases). The CDR3 sequence: CASSQDRAGSMYNEQFF. CDR3 DNA: TGCGCCAGCAGCCAAGATCGGGCGGGGTCTATGTACAATGAGCAGTTCTTC.